This T cell receptor beta chain was obtained from a study of PD-1 blockade in classical Hodgkin lymphoma. CDR1 and CDR2 (germline): SEHNR, FQNEAQ (reference sequence). The CDR3 runs 15 residues. V lost 5 bases to trimming and J lost 8 bases; unmatched junction nucleotides: 9. Data came from immunoSEQ multiplex PCR; TCRdb stores just in-frame clones and leaves some out. The repertoire consists of tens of thousands of clones, with approximately 91% occurring once and the leading ten covering around 3.8%. Time point: newly diagnosed, previously untreated cHL patient sample. The rearrangement links TRBV7-9 to TRBJ2-1; TRBD1 matches at 10 bases. Sequenced: peripheral blood mononuclear cells (PBMCs). The origin of this receptor is a human donor with classical Hodgkin lymphoma. The CDR3 DNA reads as TGTGCCAGCAGCCCCTATGGGACAGGGGTCGATGAGCAGTTCTTC. Its translation: CASSPYGTGVDEQFF.